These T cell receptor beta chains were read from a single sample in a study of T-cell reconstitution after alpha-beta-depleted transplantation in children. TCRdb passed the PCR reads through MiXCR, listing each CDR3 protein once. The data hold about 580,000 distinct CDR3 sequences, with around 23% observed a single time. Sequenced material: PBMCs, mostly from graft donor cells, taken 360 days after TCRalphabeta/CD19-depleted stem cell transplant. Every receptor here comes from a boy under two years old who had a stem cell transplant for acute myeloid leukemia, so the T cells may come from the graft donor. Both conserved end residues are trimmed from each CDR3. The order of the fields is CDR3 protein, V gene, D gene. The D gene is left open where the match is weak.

ASSPLPSNQPQH | TRBV18 | -
SARDRFNSPLH | TRBV20-1 | TRBD1
ASSSPWEADEQY | TRBV7-2 | -
ASSQATIGGLETQY | TRBV3-1 | -
ASTGTGGQETQY | TRBV18 | TRBD1
SAGQGALNTGELF | TRBV20-1 | TRBD1
SARLTGRLGGYT | TRBV20-1 | -
ASSYGRRTDTQY | TRBV6-5 | -
ASSSTSGGASETQY | TRBV5-5 | TRBD2
ASSLRQGYETQY | TRBV12-3/TRBV12-4 | -
SVFLREEKLF | TRBV29-1 | -
ASGYSRVNTGELF | TRBV28 | -
ASRTGTPLTDTQY | TRBV12-3/TRBV12-4 | -
ASSYSVGTVSGANVLT | TRBV6-5 | TRBD1
ASSPDTDPNTGELF | TRBV6-1 | -
ASSLDRGSYNEQF | TRBV2 | TRBD1
ASSYSGLDEQF | TRBV6-5 | -
ASTNNIAGIPPHYEQF | TRBV11-2 | TRBD2
SVGGTRPETQY | TRBV29-1 | TRBD2
ASSVGGQGLYEQY | TRBV9 | -
ASGTGFYNEQF | TRBV6-1 | TRBD1
ASSRDRPLLWPQH | TRBV6-1 | TRBD1
ASARDKSLYGYT | TRBV6-1 | -
SVALGNTEAF | TRBV29-1 | -
ASSIWRGEVDTQY | TRBV21-1 | -
SVAERGGNEQF | TRBV29-1 | -
SASPGTGYYEQY | TRBV20-1 | TRBD1
ASSQKTADTQY | TRBV4-2 | -
ASSARTPTDTIY | TRBV7-2 | -
ASSEGSYNEQF | TRBV7-9 | -
ASLSSDFGRTEAF | TRBV6-1 | -
ASSRGPDEQY | TRBV6-2/TRBV6-3 | -
ASSVPTGELHNEQF | TRBV12-3/TRBV12-4 | TRBD1
SARGVNQPQH | TRBV20-1 | -
ASSRPPFTMGEQY | TRBV11-3 | -
ASTPSVPPYEQY | TRBV6-2/TRBV6-3 | -
SARRLGGEKLF | TRBV20-1 | -
ASSFGTPYAYEQY | TRBV6-5 | -
ATSDLQGGLNEQF | TRBV24-1 | TRBD1
ASSLGPEGYQPQH | TRBV7-2 | -
SARDWGAATNEKLF | TRBV20-1 | -
ASSLKRSGVGYNEQF | TRBV12-3/TRBV12-4 | -
ASSRDLLNYGYT | TRBV7-9 | -
SVGPIGAWTEAF | TRBV29-1 | -
ATTDRDNSPLH | TRBV15 | TRBD1
ASSLSGTGVGWAEAF | TRBV27 | TRBD1
ASSQGSPNTEAF | TRBV6-1 | -
ASSFITGRGGYT | TRBV13 | -
ASSPRRDTSSGANVLT | TRBV12-3/TRBV12-4 | -
AISESVYGYT | TRBV10-3 | -
SARGQGGHYEQY | TRBV20-1 | TRBD1
ASSPNDMALEAF | TRBV7-9 | -
ASSPGTGISPLH | TRBV6-1 | TRBD1
SVEIGANVLT | TRBV29-1 | -
ASSYRRGTEAF | TRBV6-5 | -
SARDRHRGTDTQY | TRBV20-1 | TRBD1
ASSTGGFSNQPQH | TRBV12-3/TRBV12-4 | TRBD1